Presented here are 32 T cell receptor beta chains from one specimen sequenced in a study of blood T cell repertoires in COVID-19. Only in-frame clones appear in the TCRdb table, and some are missing; sequencing was by immunoSEQ multiplex PCR. The sample consists of about 67,000 clones, less than 90% of them appearing once. Sequenced: peripheral blood. The source of these receptors is a middle-aged man with active COVID-19.

This sequence joins TRBV4-2 and TRBJ1-2; TRBD1 might be the D (6 bases). Germline values: CDR1 LGHNA, CDR2 YNFKEQ. This CDR3 is 15 amino acids long. Trimming took off 1 base at V and 5 bases at J, with 14 bases between the two ends. The CDR3 region has the DNA TGTGCCAGCAGCCAAGCCAGGGGCGTTGGATATGGCTACACCTTC. As protein: CASSQARGVGYGYTF.

This clone has a count of ten or more. The chain recombines TRBV2 with TRBJ1-6; 9 positions agree with TRBD1. Germline CDR1 SNHLY, CDR2 FYNNEI. V trimming: 4 bases; J trimming: 9 bases; junction bases outside the gene matches: 7. The CDR3 is 15 amino acids. The chain's CDR3 is CASSGGQGGRSPLHF. The CDR3 DNA is TGTGCCAGCAGTGGGGGACAGGGCGGACGTTCACCCCTCCACTTT.

The chain uses TRBV19 and TRBJ2-1, with 9 bases lining up with TRBD2. The V gene end was trimmed by 2 bases and the J gene end by 7 bases; junction bases not matched to a gene: 9. The CDR3 extends over 16 amino acids. In germline, CDR1 is LNHDA, CDR2 SQIVND (reference sequence). This chain's CDR3 is CASSILAGSKGNEQFF. In nucleotides, the CDR3 is TGTGCCAGTAGTATACTAGCGGGATCCAAGGGGAATGAGCAGTTCTTC. Full variable domain (missing parts from reference TRBV19 and TRBJ2-1): DGGITQSPKYLFRKEGQNVTLSCEQNLNHDAMYWYRQDPGQGLRLIYYSQIVNDFQKGDIAEGYSVSREKKESFPLTVTSAQKNPTAFYLCASSILAGSKGNEQFFGPGTRLTVL.

This chain links TRBV7-9 with TRBJ1-2; the D gene is possibly TRBD1 (6 bases). Germline values: CDR1 SEHNR, CDR2 FQNEAQ (reference sequence). The ends were cut back, 6 bases at V and 0 bases at J, with 14 bases in the middle. The CDR3 consists of 15 residues. The CDR3 region has the DNA TGTGCCAGCAGGGGAAAACAGGGAGCTAACTATGGCTACACCTTC. Encoded protein: CASRGKQGANYGYTF. Full variable domain (rest looked up from reference TRBV7-9 and TRBJ1-2): DTGVSQNPRHKITKRGQNVTFRCDPISEHNRLYWYRQTLGQGPEFLTYFQNEAQLEKSRLLSDRFSAERPKGSFSTLEIQRTEQGDSAMYLCASRGKQGANYGYTFGSGTRLTVV.

At least ten counts were recorded for this clone. V usage is TRBV11-3 and J usage is TRBJ2-2, with TRBD1 matching over 8 bases. Unmatched junction bases numbered 3, after V lost 5 bases and J lost 4 bases. The germline gives CDR1 SGHNT, CDR2 YENEEA. The CDR3 has 14 amino acids. The CDR3 region has the DNA TGTGCCAGCAGCCCTCAGGGGGCCACCGGGGAGCTGTTTTTT. Protein product: CASSPQGATGELFF.

J is TRBJ2-7 and V is TRBV6-2 or TRBV6-3; TRBD2 agrees at 15 bases. The CDR3 runs to 16 residues. From germline, CDR1 is MNHEY and CDR2 SVGEGT. V shed 0 bases and J 4 bases; nucleotides not matched to a gene: 1. The chain's CDR3 is CASSYSGTSGRYEQYF. DNA for the CDR3: TGTGCCAGCAGTTACTCTGGGACTAGCGGGAGGTACGAGCAGTACTTC.

The J gene is TRBJ2-2, the V gene TRBV24-1; 10 nucleotides agree with TRBD2. The germline V gene has CDR1 KGHDR and CDR2 SFDVKD. This CDR3 spans 17 amino acids. Germline trimming cut 4 bases from V and 6 bases from J; bases unmatched to any gene: 10. Here the CDR3 reads CATSEASGGPRAGELFF. In nucleotides, the CDR3 is TGTGCCACCAGTGAGGCTAGCGGGGGACCCCGAGCCGGGGAGCTGTTTTTT.

The V gene is TRBV6-5, the J gene TRBJ1-5; D possibly corresponds to TRBD1 (5 bases). CDR1 and CDR2 (germline): MNHEY, SVGAGI. CDR3 size: 15 residues. V was shortened by 5 bases and J by 0 bases, with 11 bases between the two germline ends. CDR3 amino acids: CASSPREISNQPQHF. Written as DNA, the CDR3 is TGTGCCAGCAGTCCCAGGGAAATTAGCAATCAGCCCCAGCATTTT.

The chain recombines TRBV9 with TRBJ2-7, with TRBD1 matching over 7 bases. The junction had 7 bases not matched to a gene; V was cut back by 2 bases and J by 2 bases. The CDR3 contains 15 residues. Germline V CDR1 and CDR2: SGDLS, YYNGEE. The CDR3 reads CASSVADRFPYEQYF. CDR3 nucleotides: TGTGCCAGCAGCGTTGCGGACAGGTTCCCCTACGAGCAGTACTTC.

Ten or more counts support this clone. The V and J genes are TRBV7-9 and TRBJ1-1; D is perhaps TRBD1 (5 bases). CDR1 is SEHNR and CDR2 is FQNEAQ in the germline V gene (reference sequence). Trimming cost V 5 bases and J 4 bases, with 17 bases left between them. CDR3 length: 15 residues. CDR3 sequence reads: CASSPVGGGVTEAFF. CDR3 bases: TGTGCCAGCAGCCCCGTGGGGGGAGGGGTCACTGAAGCTTTCTTT.

The genes are TRBV30 and TRBJ2-2; TRBD1 agrees at 7 bases. The CDR3 totals 15 residues. In germline, CDR1 is GTSNPN, CDR2 SVGIG (reference sequence). Losses at the gene ends were 0 bases for V and 5 bases for J; bases not matched to a gene: 6. The CDR3 reads CAWSVADRVTGELFF. The CDR3 coding sequence is TGTGCCTGGAGTGTAGCCGACAGGGTGACCGGGGAGCTGTTTTTT.

The chain is built from TRBV5-5 and TRBJ1-1; 10 nucleotides match TRBD1. Germline CDR1 and CDR2: SGHKS and YYEKEE (reference sequence). There are 14 residues in the CDR3. The V segment lost 0 bases and the J segment 8 bases; nucleotides outside the gene matches: 4. CDR3 amino acids: CASSLGGQGREAFF. In DNA form, the CDR3 reads TGTGCCAGCAGCTTGGGGGGACAGGGGAGAGAAGCTTTCTTT.

V is TRBV7-9 and J is TRBJ2-7; TRBD1 matches 8 bases. V trimming: 7 bases; J trimming: 5 bases; junction bases outside the gene matches: 7. CDR1 is SEHNR, CDR2 FQNEAQ, per germline (reference sequence). The CDR3 runs to 13 residues. CDR3 DNA: TGTGCCAGCAACCGGGACAGGACAAACGAGCAGTACTTC. Protein: CASNRDRTNEQYF.

The chain couples TRBV5-4 to TRBJ2-1, with D perhaps TRBD2 (7 bases). With 10 bases removed from V and 0 bases from J, the gap between germline ends came to 14 bases. CDR3 length equals 14 residues. The germline gives CDR1 SGHNT, CDR2 YYREEE (reference sequence). CDR3 DNA: TGTGCCGCCAAGGGGGGGCTCTCCTACAATGAGCAGTTCTTC. Translated, it gives CAAKGGLSYNEQFF.

J is TRBJ2-2 and V is TRBV28, with D possibly TRBD2 on 5 matching bases. This CDR3 is built from 14 residues. CDR1 MDHEN and CDR2 SYDVKM come from the germline V gene. Between the trimmed V and J ends, which lost 5 bases and 4 bases, there was a span of 11 bases. CDR3 sequence (DNA): TGTGCCAGCAGTCGGGGTGGGAGCACCGGGGAGCTGTTTTTT. Protein: CASSRGGSTGELFF.

The chain carries TRBV9 and TRBJ2-2; 8 nucleotides match TRBD1. J gave up 3 bases and V 2 bases, and 12 bases lay outside the gene matches. Germline lookup yields CDR1 SGDLS and CDR2 YYNGEE. This CDR3 has 18 residues. The CDR3 sequence: CASSVPRGQEKYTGELFF. The DNA of the CDR3 is TGTGCCAGCAGCGTCCCTCGGGGACAGGAAAAATACACCGGGGAGCTGTTTTTT.

V usage is TRBV5-4 and J usage is TRBJ2-3, with 11 bases that match TRBD2. The CDR3 is 15 amino acids. Germline V gives CDR1 SGHNT, CDR2 YYREEE (reference sequence). V shed 0 bases and J 7 bases; nucleotides not matched to a gene: 4. CDR3 DNA sequence: TGTGCCAGCAGCTTGGCGACTAGCGGGGCAAATACGCAGTATTTT. Translation: CASSLATSGANTQYF.

About this clone itself: The junction departs from germline at one end; a sequencing error may be responsible. J is TRBJ1-1 and V is TRBV7-2, with D perhaps TRBD1 (6 bases). The CDR3 is 14 residues long. The V gene's germline CDR1 is SGHTA and CDR2 FQGNSA. The CDR3 loop is CASSLGQGNSEAFF. The CDR3 nucleotides read TGTGCCAGCAGCTTAGGCCAGGGGAACTCTGAAGCTTTCTTT.

The rearrangement uses TRBV7-2 and TRBJ2-2, with 13 bases fitting TRBD2. The V gene's germline CDR1 is SGHTA and CDR2 FQGNSA. V lost 5 bases to trimming and J lost 5 bases; unmatched junction nucleotides: 8. CDR3 length: 17 amino acids. The CDR3 nucleotides read TGTGCCAGCAGCCCGTGGACTAGCGGGAGATTTACCGGGGAGCTGTTTTTT. Protein: CASSPWTSGRFTGELFF.

This chain uses TRBV9 with TRBJ1-3, with TRBD1 matching over 9 bases. CDR1 SGDLS and CDR2 YYNGEE come from the germline V gene. This CDR3 is 16 amino acids long. V was clipped by 3 bases and J by 3 bases; unmatched bases: 7. CDR3 sequence: CASSATDRGLGNTIYF. The CDR3, as DNA: TGTGCCAGCAGCGCAACGGACAGGGGTCTTGGAAACACCATATATTTT.

V is TRBV18 and J is TRBJ1-2; D call uncertain. Germline lookup yields CDR1 KGHSH and CDR2 LQKENI. V was pared by 6 bases and J by 4 bases, with 12 bases between. The CDR3 loop spans 13 amino acids. CDR3 DNA sequence: TGTGCCAGCTCCCCCGACTACCTCTATGGCTACACCTTC. Its translation is CASSPDYLYGYTF.

The chain joins TRBV18 to TRBJ2-7; D may be TRBD1 (6 bases). From germline, CDR1 is KGHSH and CDR2 LQKENI. This CDR3 has 13 residues. V was shortened by 5 bases and J by 1 base, with 9 bases between the two germline ends. The CDR3 loop reads CASSAGVSYEQYF. CDR3 in DNA: TGTGCCAGCTCAGCAGGGGTTTCCTACGAGCAGTACTTC.

DNA of the CDR3: TGTGCCACCAGCAGAGTTCGAGCGGGGGGGCCGTTCAATGAGCAGTTCTTC. As protein: CATSRVRAGGPFNEQFF. The gene calls are TRBV15 and TRBJ2-1; 10 nucleotides agree with TRBD2. The CDR3 length is 17 residues. Germline values: CDR1 LNHNV, CDR2 YYDKDF (reference sequence). J lost 6 bases, V lost 1 base, and 9 bases had no gene match. Variable domain in full (rest from reference TRBV15 and TRBJ2-1): DAMVIQNPRYQVTQFGKPVTLSCSQTLNHNVMYWYQQKSSQAPKLLFHYYDKDFNNEADTPDNFQSRRPNTSFCFLDIRSPGLGDTAMYLCATSRVRAGGPFNEQFFGPGTRLTVL.

The V call is TRBV7-2, the J call TRBJ2-3; 11 bases agree with TRBD2. After removal of 5 bases from V and 2 bases from J, the junction contained 9 bases not matched to a gene. The CDR3 has 17 residues. Looked up from germline, CDR1 is SGHTA and CDR2 is FQGNSA. In nucleotides, the CDR3 is TGTGCCAGCAGCCCTCGGGTTAGCGGGGGGGCCACAGATACGCAGTATTTT. It encodes CASSPRVSGGATDTQYF.

The chain uses TRBV11-2 and TRBJ1-1, with no clear D. Per germline, CDR1 SGHAT and CDR2 FQNNGV. The CDR3 totals 13 residues. Trimming shortened V by 0 bases and J by 9 bases, and 11 bases separated the two germline ends. The CDR3 region is CASSLDPEAKAFF. The CDR3 DNA reads TGTGCCAGCAGCTTAGATCCGGAGGCCAAAGCTTTCTTT.

The CDR3 DNA sequence: TGTGCCAGCAGCTTTGACTCCGCTTCCTACGAGCAGTACTTC. As protein: CASSFDSASYEQYF. This sequence joins TRBV7-8 and TRBJ2-7; unclear D gene. V was clipped by 3 bases and J by 1 base, with 10 bases between them. From germline, CDR1 is SGHVS and CDR2 FQNEAQ. This CDR3 spans 14 amino acids. Full variable domain (outside the CDR3, taken from reference TRBV7-8 and TRBJ2-7): GAGVSQSPRYKVAKRGQDVALRCDPISGHVSLFWYQQALGQGPEFLTYFQNEAQLDKSGLPSDRFFAERPEGSVSTLKIQRTQQEDSAVYLCASSFDSASYEQYFGPGTRLTVT.

The V call is TRBV24-1, the J call TRBJ1-2; 8 positions match TRBD1. This CDR3 spans 18 amino acids. The ends lost 1 base at V and 0 bases at J; junction bases unmatched: 9. Germline CDR1 and CDR2: KGHDR and SFDVKD. CDR3 nucleotides: TGTGCCACCAGTGATTTTGAGACAGGGGTAGGACCTAACTATGGCTACACCTTC. This translates into CATSDFETGVGPNYGYTF.

The chain joins TRBV6-6 to TRBJ2-7; D remains ambiguous. In germline, CDR1 is MNHNY, CDR2 SVGAGI (reference sequence). The CDR3 contains 14 residues. V lost 6 bases, J lost 3 bases, and 15 bases lay in between. The CDR3 DNA follows: TGTGCCAGCAGGTTCTCTAAACAGAGCTACGAGCAGTACTTC. Protein product: CASRFSKQSYEQYF.

V and J are TRBV11-2 and TRBJ2-1; D uncertain. The CDR3 has 18 residues. CDR1 is SGHAT and CDR2 is FQNNGV in the germline V gene. V dropped 2 bases and J dropped 2 bases, with 19 bases sitting between them. The CDR3 sequence is CASSLLRQSITTYNEQFF. In DNA form, the CDR3 reads TGTGCCAGCAGCTTATTGCGGCAGAGTATAACAACCTACAATGAGCAGTTCTTC.

J is TRBJ1-1 and V is TRBV10-2; no firm D call. Germline V CDR1 and CDR2: WSHSY, SAAADI. With 2 bases removed from V and 0 bases from J, the gap between germline ends came to 7 bases. The CDR3 consists of 14 residues. CDR3 bases: TGCGCCAGCAGTGAGCGGAGAGTGAACACTGAAGCTTTCTTT. Translated: CASSERRVNTEAFF.

V and J are TRBV3-1 (or the pseudogene TRBV3-2) and TRBJ2-7; D is possibly TRBD2 (6 bases). The V gene's germline CDR1 is LGHDT and CDR2 YNNKEL (reference sequence). Deletions cut 2 bases from V and 7 bases from J, with 21 bases between. The CDR3 runs to 16 residues. The CDR3 bases are TGTGCCAGCAGCCAACCCTTCGGAGGGCCTCTAAGGGAGCAGTACTTC. This sequence encodes CASSQPFGGPLREQYF.

The gene calls are TRBV5-4 and TRBJ2-6, with unresolved D. V lost 4 bases and J lost 2, with 4 bases in between. The CDR3 is made up of 13 amino acids. Germline V gene data show CDR1 as SGHNT and CDR2 as YYREEE (reference sequence). As DNA, the CDR3 is TGTGCCAGCAGCCCTGCTGGGGCCAACGTCCTGACTTTC. Translating gives CASSPAGANVLTF. The variable domain in full, with the rest retrieved from reference TRBV5-4 and TRBJ2-6, is ETGVTQSPTHLIKTRGQQVTLRCSSQSGHNTVSWYQQALGQGPQFIFQYYREEENGRGNFPPRFSGLQFPNYSSELNVNALELDDSALYLCASSPAGANVLTFGAGSRLTVL.